Listed here are 18 T cell receptor beta chains from one sample, sequenced in a study of T cells expressing NK-cell markers. For each CDR3 protein, TCRdb gives one entry from its re-call of the 5' RACE reads, without DNA. The table lists 130,000 to 150,000 distinct CDR3 sequences. Sequences were obtained from blood T cells: a sorted CD56 or NKG2C T cell subset, CD4+ or CD8+ T cells, or bulk PBMC T cells (not recorded which). These receptors were collected from a young man in good health.

The gene calls are TRBV27 and TRBJ2-1; TCRdb reports TRBD2, a call that lacks DNA to check it against. The CDR3 runs 15 residues. Germline lookup yields CDR1 MNHEY and CDR2 SMNVEV (reference sequence). The CDR3: CASSFAGPPYNEQFF.

The rearrangement uses TRBV7-9 and TRBJ1-1; TCRdb's D call of TRBD1 is untestable without DNA. This CDR3 has 17 residues. Per germline, CDR1 SEHNR and CDR2 FQNEAQ (reference sequence). The CDR3 reads CASSSTKVVRSGPEAFF.

The rearrangement links TRBV11-2 to TRBJ2-5; TCRdb's D gene call, TRBD2, goes unchecked for lack of DNA. CDR3 size: 17 residues. Germline V lookup: CDR1 SGHAT, CDR2 FQNNGV. CDR3 region: CASSSYNPAGLQETQYF. The full variable domain, rest sourced from reference TRBV11-2 and TRBJ2-5, is EAGVAQSPRYKIIEKRQSVAFWCNPISGHATLYWYQQILGQGPKLLIQFQNNGVVDDSQLPKDRFSAERLKGVDSTLKIQPAKLEDSAVYLCASSSYNPAGLQETQYFGPGTRLLVL.

The rearrangement links TRBV4-1 to TRBJ2-1; the D call from TCRdb, TRBD2, cannot be confirmed without DNA. CDR3 length equals 15 residues. Germline-derived CDR1 and CDR2 are MGHRA and YSYEKL. CDR3 sequence reads: CASSQDSGSYNEQFF.

The rearrangement joins TRBV5-1 to TRBJ2-1; TCRdb proposes TRBD1, but this gene call is untestable without DNA. Per the germline V gene, CDR1 is SGHRS and CDR2 is YFSETQ. The CDR3 totals 14 residues. This chain's CDR3 is CASSTGTGTNEQFF.

The J gene is TRBJ2-1, the V gene TRBV4-3. The CDR3 loop spans 15 amino acids. CDR1 and CDR2 (germline): LGHNA, YSLEER. This chain's CDR3 is CASSRASSSYNEQFF.

The genes are TRBV7-9 and TRBJ2-2; TCRdb names TRBD2, which stays unverified in the absence of DNA. CDR3 length: 17 residues. Germline lookup yields CDR1 SEHNR and CDR2 FQNEAQ (reference sequence). The CDR3 sequence: CASSSRNGGRKTGELFF.

The chain is built from TRBV9 and TRBJ2-1. Germline assignment: CDR1 SGDLS and CDR2 YYNGEE. The CDR3 covers 17 residues. CDR3 region: CASSVEEDIGPRNEQFF.

CDR3 in amino acids: CASSRDSSTDTQYF. The chain recombines TRBV12-3 or TRBV12-4 with TRBJ2-3; TCRdb indicates TRBD1, and absent DNA this call remains unverified. The CDR3 is 14 amino acids.

The chain uses TRBV7-9 and TRBJ2-1; lacking DNA, the TRBD1 call made by TCRdb goes unchecked. CDR1 SEHNR and CDR2 FQNEAQ come from the germline V gene (reference sequence). The CDR3 length is 15 residues. The CDR3: CASSLEGGSSNEQFF.

This chain links TRBV5-1 with TRBJ2-5; TCRdb picks TRBD1, but there is no DNA to check that call. The CDR3 contains 20 residues. Looked up from germline, CDR1 is SGHRS and CDR2 is YFSETQ. The CDR3 is CASSLTLPGQGAAAIKTQYF. Combining the CDR3 with reference TRBV5-1 and TRBJ2-5 gives the whole variable domain KAGVTQTPRYLIKTRGQQVTLSCSPISGHRSVSWYQQTPGQGLQFLFEYFSETQRNKGNFPGRFSGRQFSNSRSEMNVSTLELGDSALYLCASSLTLPGQGAAAIKTQYFGPGTRLLVL.

The chain combines TRBV5-1 with TRBJ1-5. CDR1 is SGHRS and CDR2 is YFSETQ in the germline V gene. The CDR3 is 15 residues long. CDR3 amino acids: CASSLGGVGNQPQHF.

The J gene is TRBJ2-1, the V gene TRBV18. The CDR3 consists of 15 residues. The germline CDR1 and CDR2 sequences are KGHSH and LQKENI. This chain's CDR3 is CASSDAGAPNNEQFF. Full variable domain (missing parts from reference TRBV18 and TRBJ2-1): NAGVMQNPRHLVRRRGQEARLRCSPMKGHSHVYWYRQLPEEGLKFMVYLQKENIIDESGMPKERFSAEFPKEGPSILRIQQVVRGDSAAYFCASSDAGAPNNEQFFGPGTRLTVL.

V gene TRBV11-3 combines with J gene TRBJ2-5; TCRdb's D gene call, TRBD1, goes unchecked for lack of DNA. The CDR3 is 13 residues long. CDR1 is SGHNT, CDR2 YENEEA, per germline. CDR3 amino acids: CASRSRGEETQYF.

The chain employs TRBV7-9 and TRBJ2-7; there is no DNA to check the TCRdb D call of TRBD2. Germline lookup yields CDR1 SEHNR and CDR2 FQNEAQ (reference sequence). The CDR3 is 17 amino acids. The CDR3 is CASSLETGTSGRYEQYF.

This chain connects TRBV7-9 to TRBJ1-2; TCRdb calls TRBD1, which cannot be checked without DNA. Germline V gene data show CDR1 as SEHNR and CDR2 as FQNEAQ (reference sequence). There are 13 residues in the CDR3. The CDR3 protein is CASSYDSGFGYTF.

CDR3 amino acids: CAIKRLQEPTGELFF. The rearrangement uses TRBV10-3 and TRBJ2-2; there is no DNA to check the TCRdb D call of TRBD1. CDR3 length: 15 amino acids. CDR1 and CDR2 (germline): ENHRY, SYGVKD.

The V gene is TRBV11-3, the J gene TRBJ1-1; absent DNA, TCRdb's TRBD1 call cannot be checked. Per germline, CDR1 SGHNT and CDR2 YENEEA. The CDR3 is 14 amino acids. CDR3 region: CASSLEGTGIEAFF.